Below, one T cell receptor beta chain is given with its context. Antigen unknown. The entry originates in a study of monozygotic twins with inflammatory bowel disease. Points from the study as a whole: IBD patients had lower TCRbeta diversity (inverse Simpson) than healthy co-twins.

Researchers ran eight separate cDNA reactions for each sample. Template-switch reactions added UMIs with a 6-nucleotide sample barcode. Reprocessing the 5' RACE reads, TCRdb reports a single entry for every CDR3 protein and omits DNA. This table lists some 210,000 distinct CDR3 sequences. Germline V gene data show CDR1 as SGHRS and CDR2 as YFSETQ. The CDR3 runs to 17 residues. Material for sequencing was blood. This clonotype was obtained from a human donor with ulcerative colitis or Crohn's disease, or a healthy co-twin of an affected twin (not recorded which). The chain uses TRBV5-1 and TRBJ2-2. CDR3 residues: CASSLADWPRYTGELFF. Filled out from reference TRBV5-1 and TRBJ2-2, the complete variable domain reads KAGVTQTPRYLIKTRGQQVTLSCSPISGHRSVSWYQQTPGQGLQFLFEYFSETQRNKGNFPGRFSGRQFSNSRSEMNVSTLELGDSALYLCASSLADWPRYTGELFFGEGSRLTVL.